A single sample is the source of the 27 T cell receptor beta chains below, sequenced in a study of blood T cell repertoires in COVID-19. The method was immunoSEQ multiplex PCR; TCRdb's version includes in-frame clones alone and lacks a portion of them. The sample has roughly 200,000 clones, about 82% seen once. Sequenced material: PBMCs or T cells enriched from blood (not recorded which). These receptors all stem from a man aged 40-55 years with acute COVID-19.

The rearrangement joins TRBV6-1 to TRBJ2-3; 13 nucleotides match TRBD2. From germline, CDR1 is MNHNS and CDR2 SASEGT. The junction had 5 bases not matched to a gene; V was cut back by 4 bases and J by 4 bases. The CDR3 runs 16 residues. CDR3 loop: CASSGTSGSGADTQYF. For the CDR3, the DNA is TGTGCCAGCAGTGGGACTAGCGGGAGCGGCGCAGATACGCAGTATTTT.

CDR3 nucleotides: TGTGCCAGTACCGTGGGACTGTCCTACGAGCAGTACTTC. It codes for CASTVGLSYEQYF. The J gene is TRBJ2-7, the V gene TRBV6-5; tentative D call: TRBD2 (6 bases). V shed 9 bases and J shed 1 base, with 13 bases lying between them. CDR1 is MNHEY, CDR2 SVGAGI, per germline. The CDR3 runs to 13 residues.

This clone turned up a few times. The chain couples TRBV18 to TRBJ2-1; TRBD2 is a possible D gene (5 bases). Germline CDR1 and CDR2: KGHSH and LQKENI. The CDR3 has 15 residues. The ends were cut back, 3 bases at V and 4 bases at J, with 13 bases in the middle. CDR3 sequence: CASSPSGKIYNEQFF. For the CDR3, the DNA is TGTGCCAGCTCACCCTCCGGGAAGATTTACAATGAGCAGTTCTTC.

The chain links TRBV7-8 to TRBJ1-1, with 8 positions matching TRBD1. The CDR3 is 14 residues long. Germline CDR1 SGHVS, CDR2 FQNEAQ. The ends lost 3 bases at V and 7 bases at J; junction bases unmatched: 7. CDR3: CASSFQTGEGEAFF. DNA of the CDR3: TGTGCCAGCAGCTTTCAGACAGGGGAGGGTGAAGCTTTCTTT.

V gene TRBV3-1 (or the pseudogene TRBV3-2) combines with J gene TRBJ2-7; 10 bases are a match to TRBD1. The CDR3 loop spans 14 amino acids. V lost 5 bases and J lost 2; bases outside the gene matches: 3. Germline V lookup: CDR1 LGHDT, CDR2 YNNKEL (reference sequence). This CDR3 is CASSWDRGTYEQYF. The DNA for the CDR3 is TGTGCCAGCAGCTGGGACAGGGGAACCTACGAGCAGTACTTC.

The chain employs TRBV4-2 and TRBJ1-6; D gene ambiguous. CDR1 and CDR2 from the germline V gene are LGHNA and YNFKEQ. The V end lost 0 bases, the J end lost 0 bases, and 9 bases lay between the germline ends. The CDR3 spans 17 residues. In nucleotides, the CDR3 is TGTGCCAGCAGCCAAGAGGGCGGGAGCTCCTATAATTCACCCCTCCACTTT. Protein sequence: CASSQEGGSSYNSPLHF.

The chain is built from TRBV28 and TRBJ1-3; 10 nucleotides agree with TRBD1. After removal of 6 bases from V and 1 base from J, the junction contained 6 bases not matched to a gene. The CDR3 loop spans 16 amino acids. Germline loops: CDR1 MDHEN, CDR2 SYDVKM. For the CDR3, the DNA is TGTGCCAGCAGCTTGACAGGGGGCTTTTCTGGAAACACCATATATTTT. Amino acid sequence: CASSLTGGFSGNTIYF.

V is TRBV28 and J is TRBJ1-2; TRBD1 might be the D (6 bases). Germline-derived CDR1 and CDR2 are MDHEN and SYDVKM. The CDR3 has 16 amino acids. The ends were cut back, 6 bases at V and 3 bases at J, with 20 bases in the middle. The CDR3 sequence: CASSQGGGTRDYGYTF. Written as DNA, the CDR3 is TGTGCCAGCAGCCAAGGGGGAGGGACTCGGGACTATGGCTACACCTTC.

The chain couples TRBV19 to TRBJ2-7, with 7 bases fitting TRBD2. CDR3 length: 14 residues. Germline CDR1 LNHDA, CDR2 SQIVND (reference sequence). The junction had 3 bases not matched to a gene; V was cut back by 4 bases and J by 0 bases. Here the CDR3 reads CASSTTSASYEQYF. CDR3 bases: TGTGCCAGTAGTACTACTAGCGCCTCCTACGAGCAGTACTTC.

The chain employs TRBV13 and TRBJ1-6, with a weak D call TRBD1 (5 bases). The CDR3 totals 16 residues. Trimming removed 5 bases from V and 9 bases from J, with 20 bases in between. Germline CDR1 is PRHDT and CDR2 is FYEKMQ (reference sequence). CDR3 DNA: TGTGCCAGCAGCCCCCCCGGACACAGCGTTTCTTCACCCCTCCACTTT. Its translation is CASSPPGHSVSSPLHF.

CDR3 in DNA: TGTGCCAGCAGGGTAGCCCAGGGATGGGGCACAGATACGCAGTATTTT. Translated: CASRVAQGWGTDTQYF. The gene calls are TRBV11-2 and TRBJ2-3; weak D call: TRBD1 (5 bases). Trimming removed 6 bases at V and 1 base at J, with 17 bases between. This CDR3 has 16 residues. Germline CDR1 and CDR2: SGHAT and FQNNGV.

The V call is TRBV5-5, the J call TRBJ2-5; 7 bases map to TRBD2. V gave up 3 bases and J gave up 5 bases; unmatched junction bases: 10. The CDR3 runs to 15 residues. Germline CDR1 reads SGHKS; CDR2 reads YYEKEE (reference sequence). CDR3 residues: CASSSLGGEFETQYF. CDR3 DNA: TGTGCCAGCAGCTCCCTTGGGGGGGAGTTTGAGACCCAGTACTTC.

This chain joins TRBV29-1 and TRBJ2-5; the D is unclear. Trimming took off 4 bases at V and 0 bases at J, with 12 bases between the two ends. Per germline, CDR1 SQVTM and CDR2 ANQGSEA. This CDR3 is built from 14 residues. CDR3 nucleotides: TGCAGCGTTGCAGGAAGAATGTACCAAGAGACCCAGTACTTC. This encodes CSVAGRMYQETQYF.

The J gene is TRBJ1-5, the V gene TRBV28, with D tentatively TRBD1 (5 bases). The CDR3 covers 14 residues. Germline V CDR1 and CDR2: MDHEN, SYDVKM. Trimming left V 6 bases short and J 11 bases short, with 20 bases between. The CDR3 loop reads CASRPPGVAGTQHF. The CDR3 region has the DNA TGTGCCAGCAGACCGCCGGGGGTGGCGGGGACCCAGCATTTT.

This sequence joins TRBV7-9 and TRBJ2-3; D is possibly TRBD2 (6 bases). Trimming left V 1 base short and J 0 bases short, with 14 bases between. The CDR3 consists of 17 residues. The germline V gene has CDR1 SEHNR and CDR2 FQNEAQ (reference sequence). CDR3 in DNA: TGTGCCAGCAGCTTAGTCCGGGGGAAGGGGAGCACAGATACGCAGTATTTT. It translates to CASSLVRGKGSTDTQYF. The whole variable domain, remainder taken from reference TRBV7-9 and TRBJ2-3, is DTGVSQNPRHKITKRGQNVTFRCDPISEHNRLYWYRQTLGQGPEFLTYFQNEAQLEKSRLLSDRFSAERPKGSFSTLEIQRTEQGDSAMYLCASSLVRGKGSTDTQYFGPGTRLTVL.

V and J are TRBV27 and TRBJ2-7, with D possibly matching TRBD1 (6 bases). The CDR3 consists of 12 residues. V lost 5 bases and J 6 bases, leaving 11 bases between the germline ends. Looked up from germline, CDR1 is MNHEY and CDR2 is SMNVEV (reference sequence). In DNA form, the CDR3 reads TGTGCCAGCAGTAGAACAGGGACCGAGCAGTACTTC. Translation gives CASSRTGTEQYF.

CDR3 sequence: CASSLAESTEAFF. The CDR3 DNA sequence: TGTGCCAGCAGCTTAGCGGAGAGCACTGAAGCTTTCTTT. The chain recombines TRBV7-2 with TRBJ1-1; D uncertain. Germline V gene data show CDR1 as SGHTA and CDR2 as FQGNSA. V lost 0 bases, J lost 4 bases, and 6 bases lay in between. The CDR3 consists of 13 residues. The complete variable domain, with remaining parts taken from reference TRBV7-2 and TRBJ1-1, reads GAGVSQSPSNKVTEKGKDVELRCDPISGHTALYWYRQSLGQGLEFLIYFQGNSAPDKSGLPSDRFSAERTGGSVSTLTIQRTQQEDSAVYLCASSLAESTEAFFGQGTRLTVV.

In its sample, this clone was seen once. The chain employs TRBV7-3 and TRBJ2-1; D is uncertain. Germline CDR1 and CDR2: SGHTA and FQGTGA. The CDR3 length is 14 residues. The V and J ends lost 5 bases and 0 bases respectively, with 8 bases between them. The CDR3 region has the DNA TGTGCCAGCAGCCCAGCGAGCTCCTACAATGAGCAGTTCTTC. Its translation: CASSPASSYNEQFF.

This chain connects TRBV5-5 to TRBJ2-5; D remains unclear. This CDR3 contains 12 residues. CDR1 and CDR2 (germline): SGHKS, YYEKEE (reference sequence). V gave up 1 base and J gave up 3 bases, with 4 bases separating them. The CDR3 is CASSLSEETQYF. In nucleotides, the CDR3 is TGTGCCAGCAGCTTGTCCGAAGAGACCCAGTACTTC.

V is TRBV7-9 and J is TRBJ1-2, with 7 bases that match TRBD1. After removal of 5 bases from V and 5 bases from J, the junction contained 14 bases not matched to a gene. The CDR3 sequence is 16 residues long. Looked up from germline, CDR1 is SEHNR and CDR2 is FQNEAQ (reference sequence). The CDR3 sequence: CASSLLRDRLFYGYTF. CDR3 sequence (DNA): TGTGCCAGCAGCCTACTCCGGGACAGACTATTTTATGGCTACACCTTC. Supplemented by reference TRBV7-9 and TRBJ1-2, the full variable domain reads DTGVSQNPRHKITKRGQNVTFRCDPISEHNRLYWYRQTLGQGPEFLTYFQNEAQLEKSRLLSDRFSAERPKGSFSTLEIQRTEQGDSAMYLCASSLLRDRLFYGYTFGSGTRLTVV.

The genes are TRBV5-4 and TRBJ1-1; D might be TRBD1 (6 bases). Trimming shortened V by 4 bases and J by 4 bases, and 23 bases separated the two germline ends. There are 17 residues in the CDR3. Germline CDR1 is SGHNT and CDR2 is YYREEE (reference sequence). CDR3 in amino acids: CASSTAAGSGGGTEAFF. The CDR3 nucleotides read TGTGCCAGCAGCACCGCCGCGGGTTCGGGAGGGGGCACTGAAGCTTTCTTT.

This clone was found a few times. The V call is TRBV9, the J call TRBJ2-2; tentative D call: TRBD1 (6 bases). CDR3 size: 14 residues. Germline values: CDR1 SGDLS, CDR2 YYNGEE. With 2 bases removed from V and 6 bases from J, the gap between germline ends came to 11 bases. CDR3 nucleotides: TGTGCCAGCAGCGTCCAGGGGAGCGCCGGGGAGCTGTTTTTT. Amino acid sequence: CASSVQGSAGELFF. Complete variable domain (other parts from reference TRBV9 and TRBJ2-2): DSGVTQTPKHLITATGQRVTLRCSPRSGDLSVYWYQQSLDQGLQFLIQYYNGEERAKGNILERFSAQQFPDLHSELNLSSLELGDSALYFCASSVQGSAGELFFGEGSRLTVL.

The V call is TRBV5-8, the J call TRBJ1-6, with TRBD1 identical over 7 bases. CDR1 and CDR2 from the germline V gene are SGHTS and YDEGEE. The CDR3 spans 16 residues. J lost 9 bases, V lost 4 bases, and 13 bases had no gene match. CDR3 sequence reads: CASSLTFGTALSPLHF. CDR3 coding DNA: TGTGCCAGCAGCCTTACGTTCGGGACAGCACTTTCACCCCTCCACTTT.

The chain has TRBV4-1 and TRBJ2-2; TRBD2 aligns across 9 bases. The CDR3 is 18 residues long. Germline CDR1 is MGHRA and CDR2 is YSYEKL. Germline trimming cut 4 bases from V and 1 base from J; bases unmatched to any gene: 10. CDR3 region: CASSRGFSGRGNTGELFF. The CDR3 nucleotides read TGCGCCAGCAGCCGCGGGTTTAGCGGGAGAGGGAACACCGGGGAGCTGTTTTTT.

Here the CDR3 DNA reads TGTGCCAGCAGTTACATTCAGGAACCCCAAGAGACCCAGTACTTC. Its protein is CASSYIQEPQETQYF. The chain joins TRBV6-2 or TRBV6-3 to TRBJ2-5; D is uncertain. V lost 2 bases to trimming and J lost 1 base, with 11 bases between them. The CDR3 length is 15 residues. CDR1 is MNHEY and CDR2 is SVGEGT in the germline V gene.

The chain carries TRBV18 and TRBJ2-4; D not certain. Germline-derived CDR1 and CDR2 are KGHSH and LQKENI. The CDR3 sequence is 16 residues long. Deletions cut 0 bases from V and 0 bases from J, with 9 bases between. Here the CDR3 reads CASSPPLFVAKNIQYF. The DNA for the CDR3 is TGTGCCAGCTCACCACCCTTATTTGTAGCCAAAAACATTCAGTACTTC.

This chain links TRBV28 with TRBJ1-5, with 7 bases identical to TRBD1. V gave up 6 bases and J gave up 3 bases; unmatched junction bases: 5. The CDR3 runs 14 residues. CDR1 is MDHEN and CDR2 is SYDVKM in the germline V gene. The CDR3 DNA sequence: TGTGCCAGCAGGGTACAGGGGATCAATCAGCCCCAGCATTTT. Amino acid sequence: CASRVQGINQPQHF.